Listed below are T cell receptor beta chains from one sample, sequenced in a study of cytotoxic CD8 clonotypes in ibrutinib-treated CLL. Sequencing was performed with immunoSEQ multiplex PCR; in TCRdb, only in-frame clones are kept and a portion is missing. The top ten hold 2.5% to 3.5% of the sample, which has about 130,000 clones, around 80% seen once. Source: PBMCs, taken after 24 months of ibrutinib treatment. The receptors stem from a human donor with chronic lymphocytic leukemia. Both conserved end residues are part of each CDR3. A D gene is named only where the DNA matches it firmly. Clone size is stated in some rows and not others, as once, few, many or a class when expanded.

>TRBJ1-4|NA|TRBV7-9|15|NA
CASSISTGHNEKLFF
>TRBJ1-1|NA|TRBV19|14|once
CASSIWGRNTEAFF
>TRBJ2-3|NA|TRBV2|13|once
CASKSDAMDTQYF
>TRBJ2-5|NA|TRBV7-9|16|NA
CASSLAGRWGKETQYF
>TRBJ1-5|NA|TRBV5-6|15|NA
CASSFIGAENQPQHF
>TRBJ1-1|NA|TRBV9|14|NA
CASSVVGMGAEAFF
>TRBJ1-2|NA|TRBV18|14|NA
CASSEQPLGYGYTF
>TRBJ1-1|NA|TRBV5-1|15|NA
CASSLVAGAYTEAFF
>TRBJ2-7|NA|TRBV5-5|16|NA
CASSLAVQDPSYEQYF
>TRBJ1-3|NA|TRBV7-9|12|NA
CASDEAGNTIYF
>TRBJ1-1|NA|TRBV18|15|NA
CASSELQGSDTEAFF
>TRBJ1-5|TRBD1|TRBV6-6|14|NA
CASRARGQRQPQHF
>TRBJ1-1|NA|TRBV5-6|12|few
CASRTGNTEAFF
>TRBJ2-7|NA|TRBV5-1|14|NA
CASSYDVASYEQYF
>TRBJ2-7|TRBD1|TRBV27|16|NA
CASSLRQGSSSYEQYF
>TRBJ1-4|TRBD1|TRBV28|13|NA
CASLDRTDEKLFF
>TRBJ1-1|TRBD1|TRBV19|15|NA
CASSIDWDRNTEAFF
>TRBJ1-5|NA|TRBV5-6|15|NA
CASSLGQSRNQPQHF
>TRBJ2-3|TRBD2|TRBV5-1|14|NA
CASSLAGVTDTQYF
>TRBJ2-5|TRBD1|TRBV30|15|once
CAWSSGTGYLETQYF
>TRBJ2-1|NA|TRBV5-6|15|NA
CASSFLGGLNNEQFF
>TRBJ1-1|TRBD1|TRBV5-4|15|NA
CASSLDRGRGTEAFF
>TRBJ2-5|NA|TRBV6-1|11|NA
CASTGVETQYF
>TRBJ2-7|NA|TRBV5-1|15|NA
CASSFGDSIYYEQYF
>TRBJ2-3|TRBD2|TRBV9|16|NA
CASSLRVSGGTDTQYF
>TRBJ1-6|NA|TRBV7-2|18|NA
CASSLGHLGGFYNSPLHF
>TRBJ1-2|TRBD1|TRBV2|17|NA
CASSVTKRGQGGYGYTF
>TRBJ2-1|TRBD2|TRBV15|17|NA
CATSRLGLAGTYNEQFF
>TRBJ2-5|NA|TRBV6-5|14|NA
CASSRGGGRETQYF
>TRBJ2-5|NA|TRBV5-6|13|NA
CASSLTRGETQYF
>TRBJ1-5|TRBD1|TRBV2|15|NA
CASSVRTGGHQPQHF
>TRBJ1-2|NA|TRBV2|13|NA
CASSVLQGGGYTF
>TRBJ1-1|NA|TRBV5-4|17|NA
CASSPAGGKGPNTEAFF
>TRBJ2-3|NA|TRBV7-2|15|NA
CASSSLGVSTDTQYF
>TRBJ1-1|TRBD1|TRBV27|17|once
CASRGDRSVSGLTEAFF
>TRBJ2-3|NA|TRBV7-8|13|NA
CASSLPLSPTQYF
>TRBJ1-2|TRBD1|TRBV15|19|NA
CATSRDRPGQGIANYGYTF
>TRBJ1-5|NA|TRBV10-2|17|NA
CASSDLIRQVGRQPQHF
>TRBJ1-3|NA|TRBV6-5|15|NA
CASSYTPNSGNTIYF
>TRBJ2-7|TRBD2|TRBV5-5|16|NA
CASSLSRAGSSYEQYF
>TRBJ2-3|NA|TRBV5-1|15|NA
CASSLEVRDTDTQYF
>TRBJ2-5|TRBD1|TRBV9|16|NA
CASSEGAGVGQETQYF
>TRBJ1-1|NA|TRBV5-1|13|NA
CASSTYMNTEAFF
>TRBJ1-5|TRBD1|TRBV7-2|13|NA
CASSTDRVQPQHF
>TRBJ1-2|NA|TRBV2|13|NA
CASSEAFGAGYTF
>TRBJ2-2|NA|TRBV4-3|15|NA
CASPPGRGRPGELFF
>TRBJ1-4|NA|TRBV9|15|NA
CASSLSGGDGEKLFF
>TRBJ1-2|NA|TRBV10-3|12|few
CAISESGGGYTF
>TRBJ2-7|NA|TRBV11-2|15|NA
CASSLSDVLSYEQYF
>TRBJ1-2|NA|TRBV7-6|14|NA
CASSLDGAARGYTF
>TRBJ2-7|NA|TRBV5-4|13|once
CASSPGVSYEQYF
>TRBJ2-7|TRBD1|TRBV28|18|NA
CASSGQGGMKVFSYEQYF
>TRBJ1-1|NA|TRBV28|14|NA
CASGTGGESTEAFF
>TRBJ1-6|TRBD1|TRBV18|15|NA
CASSPGQAKNSPLHF
>TRBJ1-1|NA|TRBV5-1|14|NA
CASSLTPSGTEAFF
>TRBJ2-6|NA|TRBV4-3|15|NA
CASSQGRAGANVLTF
>TRBJ2-7|TRBD1|TRBV27|15|few
CASSSGTAYTYEQYF
>TRBJ1-2|NA|TRBV6-1|13|NA
CASSEGSNYGYTF
>TRBJ1-1|TRBD1|TRBV27|14|NA
CASSIGQGMAEAFF
>TRBJ2-2|NA|TRBV2|15|NA
CASSAGGRATGELFF